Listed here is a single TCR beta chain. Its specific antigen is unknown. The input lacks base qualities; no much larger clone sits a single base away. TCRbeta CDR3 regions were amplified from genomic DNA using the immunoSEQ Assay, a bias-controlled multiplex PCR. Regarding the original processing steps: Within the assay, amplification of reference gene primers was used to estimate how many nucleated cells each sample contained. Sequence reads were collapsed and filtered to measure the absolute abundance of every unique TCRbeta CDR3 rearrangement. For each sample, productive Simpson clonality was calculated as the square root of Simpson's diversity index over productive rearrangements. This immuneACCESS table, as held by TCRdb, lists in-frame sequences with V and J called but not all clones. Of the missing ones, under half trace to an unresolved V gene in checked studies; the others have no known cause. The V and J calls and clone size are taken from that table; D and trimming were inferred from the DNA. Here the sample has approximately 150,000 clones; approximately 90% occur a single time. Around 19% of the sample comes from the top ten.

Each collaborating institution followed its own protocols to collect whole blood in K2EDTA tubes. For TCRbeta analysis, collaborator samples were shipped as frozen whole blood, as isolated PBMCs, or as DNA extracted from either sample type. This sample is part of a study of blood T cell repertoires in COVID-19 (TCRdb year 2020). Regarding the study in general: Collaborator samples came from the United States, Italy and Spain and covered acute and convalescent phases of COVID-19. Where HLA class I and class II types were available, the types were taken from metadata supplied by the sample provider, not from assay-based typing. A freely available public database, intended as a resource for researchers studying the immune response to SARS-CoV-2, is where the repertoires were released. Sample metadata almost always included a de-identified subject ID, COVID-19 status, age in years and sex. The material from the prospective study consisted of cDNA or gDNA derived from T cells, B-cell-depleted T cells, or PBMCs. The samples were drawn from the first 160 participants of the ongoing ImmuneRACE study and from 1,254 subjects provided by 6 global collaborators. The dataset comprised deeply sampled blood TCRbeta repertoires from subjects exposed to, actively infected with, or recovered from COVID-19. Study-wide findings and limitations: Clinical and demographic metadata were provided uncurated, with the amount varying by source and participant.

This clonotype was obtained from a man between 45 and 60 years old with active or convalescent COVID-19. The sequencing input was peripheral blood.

The CDR3 reads CASSAGTGDSNQPQHF. The nucleotide sequence is TGTGCCAGCAGCGCCGGGACAGGAGATAGCAATCAGCCCCAGCATTTT. The rearranged segments are TRBV9 and TRBJ1-5, and 8 bases in between align with TRBD1. The CDR3 runs 16 residues from the cysteine to the phenylalanine. The only DNA kept is the CDR3, 48 bases in frame from the first base. V has 3 bases trimmed and J has 0 bases trimmed; junction bases matching no gene number 5. According to the germline V gene, CDR1 reads SGDLS and CDR2 reads YYNGEE.